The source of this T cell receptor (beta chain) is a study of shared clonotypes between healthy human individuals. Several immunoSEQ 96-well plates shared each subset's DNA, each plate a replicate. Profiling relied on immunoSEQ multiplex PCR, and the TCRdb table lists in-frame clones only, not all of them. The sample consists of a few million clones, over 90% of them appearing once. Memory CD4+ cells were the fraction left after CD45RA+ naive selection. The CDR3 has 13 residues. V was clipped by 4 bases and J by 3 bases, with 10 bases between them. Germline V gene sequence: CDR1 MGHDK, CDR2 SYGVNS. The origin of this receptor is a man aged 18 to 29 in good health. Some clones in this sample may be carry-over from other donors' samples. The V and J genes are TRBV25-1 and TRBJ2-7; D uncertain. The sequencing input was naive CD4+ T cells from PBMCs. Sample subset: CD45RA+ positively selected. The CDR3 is CASSVGSLYEQYF. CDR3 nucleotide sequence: TGTGCCAGCAGTGTCGGGTCCCTCTACGAGCAGTACTTC.